The present entry profiles one T cell receptor beta chain with its context. The sample is drawn from a study of T-cell reconstitution after alpha-beta-depleted transplantation in children. V lost 7 bases, J lost 8 bases, and 11 bases stayed unmatched. The CDR3 has 15 residues. Unique molecular identifiers were used in preparing the TCRbeta library. TCRdb itself ran the PCR reads through MiXCR, one entry per CDR3 protein. This table has about 400,000 distinct CDR3 sequences, about an eighth appearing once. The source is a human donor who donated a stem cell graft to a child with Fanconi anemia. This specimen was PBMCs, taken from the stem cell graft. V usage is TRBV12-3 or TRBV12-4 and J usage is TRBJ1-4; 9 bases are shared with TRBD1. The DNA of the CDR3 is TGTGCCAGCACCCCCCTAGGACAGGGGCCCGAAAAACTGTTTTTT. Its translation is CASTPLGQGPEKLFF.